What follows describes a single TCR beta chain. What it binds is unknown. The CDR3 is 13 amino acids. Germline-derived CDR1 and CDR2 are KGHDR and SFDVKD. Trimming took off 2 bases at V and 10 bases at J, with 8 bases between the two ends. TCRdb recomputed calls from the 5' RACE reads with MiXCR, one row per CDR3 protein. The table lists around 80,000 distinct CDR3 sequences, over 11% of them singletons, with 31% in the top ten. This entry is derived from a study of T-cell memory formation after mild COVID-19. Overall study results and limits: The main location of contracting CD4+ clones was CM and EM, and that of contracting CD8+ clones was EMRA. Later expanders leaned CD4+, whereas day 15 to 85 contracting clones were balanced CD4/CD8.

The sequencing input was PBMCs or a T cell subset sorted from them (not recorded which). The J gene is TRBJ1-6, the V gene TRBV24-1; D gene ambiguous. The TCR originated in an adult woman who had mild COVID-19 (a few samples of this study predate the infection). Cell type and time point are not known. CDR3: CATSDSTESPLHF. CDR3 nucleotides: TGTGCCACCAGTGATTCCACGGAGTCACCCCTCCACTTT.